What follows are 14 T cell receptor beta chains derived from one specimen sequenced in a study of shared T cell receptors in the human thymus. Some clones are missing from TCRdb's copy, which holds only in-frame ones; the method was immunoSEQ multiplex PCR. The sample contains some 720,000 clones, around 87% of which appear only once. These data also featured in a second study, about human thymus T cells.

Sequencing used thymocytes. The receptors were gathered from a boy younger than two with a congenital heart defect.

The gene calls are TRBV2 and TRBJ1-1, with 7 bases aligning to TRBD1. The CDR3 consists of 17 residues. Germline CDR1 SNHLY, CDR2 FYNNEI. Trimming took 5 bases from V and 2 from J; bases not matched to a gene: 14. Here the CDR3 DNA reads TGTGCCAGCAGTTCCCACCCCCTCGGGACAGAAAACACTGAAGCTTTCTTT. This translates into CASSSHPLGTENTEAFF. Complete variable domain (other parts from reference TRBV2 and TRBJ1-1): EPEVTQTPSHQVTQMGQEVILRCVPISNHLYFYWYRQILGQKVEFLVSFYNNEISEKSEIFDDQFSVERPDGSNFTLKIRSTKLEDSAMYFCASSSHPLGTENTEAFFGQGTRLTVV.

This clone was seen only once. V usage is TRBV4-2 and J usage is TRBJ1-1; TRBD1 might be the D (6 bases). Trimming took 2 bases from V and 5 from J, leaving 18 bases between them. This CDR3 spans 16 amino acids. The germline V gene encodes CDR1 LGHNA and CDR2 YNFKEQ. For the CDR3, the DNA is TGTGCCAGCAGCCAACCTGGGGGGGCGCGAGGTACTGAAGCTTTCTTT. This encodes CASSQPGGARGTEAFF.

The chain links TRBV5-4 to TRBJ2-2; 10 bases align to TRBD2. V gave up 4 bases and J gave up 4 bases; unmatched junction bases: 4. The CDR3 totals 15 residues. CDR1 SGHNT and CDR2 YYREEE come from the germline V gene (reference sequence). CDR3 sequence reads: CASSLSGRSTGELFF. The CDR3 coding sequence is TGTGCCAGCAGCCTTAGCGGGAGGAGCACCGGGGAGCTGTTTTTT.

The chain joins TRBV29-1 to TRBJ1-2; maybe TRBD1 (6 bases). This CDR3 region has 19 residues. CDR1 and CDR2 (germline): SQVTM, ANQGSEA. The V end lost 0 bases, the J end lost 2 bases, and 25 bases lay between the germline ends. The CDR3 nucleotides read TGCAGCGTTGAAGATCAGGGGAAAACCTTCAGCCTACCAAACTATGGCTACACCTTC. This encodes CSVEDQGKTFSLPNYGYTF.

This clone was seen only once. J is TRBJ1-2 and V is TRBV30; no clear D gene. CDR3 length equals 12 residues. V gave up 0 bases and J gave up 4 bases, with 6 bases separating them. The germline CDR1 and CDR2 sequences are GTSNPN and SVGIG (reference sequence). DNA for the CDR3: TGTGCCTGGAGTGTAGACACCTATGGCTACACCTTC. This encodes CAWSVDTYGYTF.

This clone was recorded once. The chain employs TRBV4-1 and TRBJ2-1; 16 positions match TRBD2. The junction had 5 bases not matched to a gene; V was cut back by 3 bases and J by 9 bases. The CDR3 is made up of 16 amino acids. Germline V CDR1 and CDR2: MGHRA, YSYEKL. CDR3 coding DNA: TGCGCCAGCAGCCATGGGGGGACTAGCGGGAGGGGTGAGCAGTTCTTC. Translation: CASSHGGTSGRGEQFF.

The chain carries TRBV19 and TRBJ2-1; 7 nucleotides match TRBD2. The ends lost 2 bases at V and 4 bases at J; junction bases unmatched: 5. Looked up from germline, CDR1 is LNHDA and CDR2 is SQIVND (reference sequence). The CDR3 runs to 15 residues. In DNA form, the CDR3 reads TGTGCCAGTAGTATAATCGGGGAGGGATACAATGAGCAGTTCTTC. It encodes CASSIIGEGYNEQFF.

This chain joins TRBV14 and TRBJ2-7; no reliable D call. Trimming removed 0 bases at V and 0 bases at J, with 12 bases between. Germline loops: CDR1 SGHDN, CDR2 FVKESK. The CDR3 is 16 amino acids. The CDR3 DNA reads TGTGCCAGCAGCCAAGATCCCGGAACAGTCTCCTACGAGCAGTACTTC. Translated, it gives CASSQDPGTVSYEQYF.

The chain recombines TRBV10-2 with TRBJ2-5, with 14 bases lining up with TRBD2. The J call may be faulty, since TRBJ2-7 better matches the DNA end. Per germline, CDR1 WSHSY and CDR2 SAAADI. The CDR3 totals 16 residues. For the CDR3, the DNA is TGCGCCAGCAGTGACCCCGGGACTAGCGGGAGTGGCGAGCAGTACTTC. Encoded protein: CASSDPGTSGSGEQYF.

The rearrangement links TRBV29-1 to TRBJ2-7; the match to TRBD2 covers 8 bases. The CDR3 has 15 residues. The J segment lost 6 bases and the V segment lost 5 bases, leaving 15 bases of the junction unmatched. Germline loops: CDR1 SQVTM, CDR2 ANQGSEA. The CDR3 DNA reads TGCAGCGTTCGGGAGGGTCAGGGCCCCAGGGGCGAGCAGTACTTC. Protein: CSVREGQGPRGEQYF.

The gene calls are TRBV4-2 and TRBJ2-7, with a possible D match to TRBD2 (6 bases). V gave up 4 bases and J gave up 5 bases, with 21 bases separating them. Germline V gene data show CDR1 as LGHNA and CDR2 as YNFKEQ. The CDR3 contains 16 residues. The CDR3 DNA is TGTGCCAGCAGCCCGATGGAGCGGCGGGCGGGACACGAGCAGTACTTC. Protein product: CASSPMERRAGHEQYF.

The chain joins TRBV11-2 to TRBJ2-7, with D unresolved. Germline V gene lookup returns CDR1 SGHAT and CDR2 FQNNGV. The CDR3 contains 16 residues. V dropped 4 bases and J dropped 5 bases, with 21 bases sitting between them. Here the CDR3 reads CASSSAMETPGDEQYF. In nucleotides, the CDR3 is TGTGCCAGCAGCTCCGCCATGGAAACTCCCGGAGACGAGCAGTACTTC.

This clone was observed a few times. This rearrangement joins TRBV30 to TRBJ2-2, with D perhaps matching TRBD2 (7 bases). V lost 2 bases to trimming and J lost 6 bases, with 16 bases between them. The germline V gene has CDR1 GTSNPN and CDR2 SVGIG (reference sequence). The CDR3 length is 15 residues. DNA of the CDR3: TGTGCCTGGAGTCTCCCTGGGGAGGGGGCCGGGGAGCTGTTTTTT. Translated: CAWSLPGEGAGELFF.

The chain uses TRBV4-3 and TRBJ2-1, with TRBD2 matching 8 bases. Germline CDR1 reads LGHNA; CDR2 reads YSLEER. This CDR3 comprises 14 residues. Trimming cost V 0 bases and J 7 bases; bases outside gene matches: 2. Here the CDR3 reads CASSQEGTRNEQFF. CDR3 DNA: TGCGCCAGCAGCCAAGAAGGGACTAGGAATGAGCAGTTCTTC.